A single sample gave rise to the 27 T cell receptor beta chains below, sequenced in a study of T-cell memory formation after mild COVID-19. Each CDR3 protein is one row after TCRdb ran MiXCR on the 5' RACE reads. The repertoire consists of under 50,000 distinct CDR3 sequences, with 8% to 10% occurring once and the leading ten covering roughly 12%. Sequencing input: PBMCs or a T cell subset sorted from them (not recorded which). The receptors come from an adult woman who had mild COVID-19 (a few samples of this study predate the infection). Cell type and time point are not known.

This rearrangement joins TRBV3-1 to TRBJ1-2; D remains unclear. CDR3 length equals 12 residues. Trimming took 5 bases from V and 1 from J, leaving 5 bases between them. Germline V CDR1 and CDR2: LGHDT, YNNKEL (reference sequence). The CDR3 reads CASSTDNYGYTF. The CDR3 bases are TGTGCCAGCAGCACAGATAACTATGGCTACACCTTC.

This clonotype was observed a handful of times. The chain is built from TRBV7-9 and TRBJ2-3; TRBD2 is a possible D gene (5 bases). Looked up from germline, CDR1 is SEHNR and CDR2 is FQNEAQ (reference sequence). Trimming stripped 3 bases from V and 2 bases from J, with 9 bases between. The CDR3 totals 14 residues. Here the CDR3 reads CASSFLGNTDTQYF. The CDR3, as DNA: TGTGCCAGCAGCTTTCTCGGGAACACAGATACGCAGTATTTT.

The CDR3 protein is CASSNGQGYGYTF. The DNA of the CDR3 is TGCGCCAGCAGCAACGGACAGGGGTATGGCTACACCTTC. This chain uses TRBV5-1 with TRBJ1-2, with 9 bases lining up with TRBD1. CDR1 and CDR2 (germline): SGHRS, YFSETQ. This CDR3 is 13 amino acids long. V was pared by 4 bases and J by 5 bases, with 3 bases of the junction left unmatched.

This clonotype was detected many times. This rearrangement joins TRBV5-1 to TRBJ2-1; TRBD1 matches at 8 bases. Germline CDR1 is SGHRS and CDR2 is YFSETQ. J gave up 6 bases and V 0 bases, and 8 bases lay outside the gene matches. The CDR3 extends over 16 amino acids. For the CDR3, the DNA is TGCGCCAGCAGCTTGGGAGGGACAGGAGGTGGCAATGAGCAGTTCTTC. It yields the protein CASSLGGTGGGNEQFF.

This clonotype was counted only a few times. The chain links TRBV2 to TRBJ2-1; unclear D gene. The CDR3 has 13 residues. The V gene lost 1 base and the J gene lost 4 bases, with 5 bases spanning the gap. Germline-derived CDR1 and CDR2 are SNHLY and FYNNEI. DNA for the CDR3: TGTGCCAGCAGTGAAGTAGGGTACAATGAGCAGTTCTTC. Protein: CASSEVGYNEQFF.

This clonotype appeared a few times. This chain uses TRBV5-1 with TRBJ2-1, with D unresolved. CDR3 length: 12 residues. Deletions cut 0 bases from V and 7 bases from J, with 5 bases between. Germline-derived CDR1 and CDR2 are SGHRS and YFSETQ. The chain's CDR3 is CASSLDLNEQFF. The CDR3 nucleotides read TGCGCCAGCAGCTTGGACTTAAATGAGCAGTTCTTC.

This clonotype has just a few counts. This chain connects TRBV15 to TRBJ2-2, with D perhaps assigned TRBD1 or TRBD2 (5 bases each). Germline CDR1 and CDR2: LNHNV and YYDKDF (reference sequence). V lost 6 bases to trimming and J lost 4 bases, with 18 bases between them. This CDR3 has 16 amino acids. The CDR3 here is CATSGAGTGGTGELFF. CDR3 nucleotide sequence: TGTGCCACCAGTGGGGCCGGGACGGGTGGCACCGGGGAGCTGTTTTTT.

This clonotype was detected many times. The J gene is TRBJ1-2, the V gene TRBV29-1; TRBD1 is a possible D gene (5 bases). Germline V CDR1 and CDR2: SQVTM, ANQGSEA. V was shortened by 6 bases and J by 7 bases, with 18 bases between the two germline ends. There are 13 residues in the CDR3. As DNA, the CDR3 is TGCAGCGTGGGACGCATAAATAAGGTTGGCTACACCTTC. It translates to CSVGRINKVGYTF.

There are many counts of this clonotype. V is TRBV4-2 and J is TRBJ2-5; 7 nucleotides match TRBD2. V lost 0 bases to trimming and J lost 5 bases; unmatched junction nucleotides: 12. The CDR3 spans 17 residues. Germline lookup yields CDR1 LGHNA and CDR2 YNFKEQ. The CDR3 DNA reads TGTGCCAGCAGCCAAGATTGGGCGCCTAGCGGTTCGGAGACCCAGTACTTC. This gives the protein CASSQDWAPSGSETQYF.

In the case of this clonotype: Possible read error: a much larger clone is one base away. This sequence joins TRBV4-3 and TRBJ2-6; no reliable D call. CDR1 and CDR2 from the germline V gene are LGHNA and YSLEER. This CDR3 has 16 residues. With 0 bases removed from V and 2 bases from J, the gap between germline ends came to 8 bases. CDR3 DNA sequence: TGCGCCAGCAGCCAAGATCAGGCAGCTGGGGCCAACGTCCTGACTTTC. Amino acids: CASSQDQAAGANVLTF.

This clonotype was counted ten times or more. The chain has TRBV29-1 and TRBJ2-1, with TRBD2 matching over 10 bases. Germline V gives CDR1 SQVTM, CDR2 ANQGSEA. There are 12 residues in the CDR3. CDR3 in amino acids: CVGTSAYNEQFF. The CDR3 nucleotides read TGCGTCGGGACTAGCGCTTACAATGAGCAGTTCTTC.

The chain uses TRBV10-3 and TRBJ2-5, with 7 positions matching TRBD1. Germline CDR1 ENHRY, CDR2 SYGVKD. The CDR3 sequence is 16 residues long. Unmatched junction bases numbered 9, after V lost 1 base and J lost 4 bases. The CDR3 DNA sequence: TGTGCCATCAGTGAGTGGTCAGGGGGTGAGGGAGAGACCCAGTACTTC. Its translation: CAISEWSGGEGETQYF.

The CDR3: CATSRDRRSEAFF. The CDR3 coding sequence is TGTGCCACCAGCAGGGACAGAAGGAGTGAAGCTTTCTTT. This chain links TRBV15 with TRBJ1-1; TRBD1 is a possible D gene (6 bases). The V gene lost 3 bases and the J gene lost 7 bases, with 12 bases spanning the gap. The CDR3 has 13 amino acids. The germline V gene encodes CDR1 LNHNV and CDR2 YYDKDF (reference sequence).

The V call is TRBV20-1, the J call TRBJ1-5; 7 bases match TRBD1. CDR1 DFQATT and CDR2 SNEGSKA come from the germline V gene (reference sequence). The CDR3 sequence is 19 residues long. The V and J ends lost 0 bases and 4 bases, in that order; junction bases with no gene match: 18. The CDR3 sequence is CSARETRQGEDWANQPQHF. CDR3 nucleotides: TGCAGTGCTAGAGAAACCAGACAGGGAGAAGATTGGGCGAATCAGCCCCAGCATTTT.

This clonotype showed up just a few times. The chain carries TRBV7-2 and TRBJ1-1; D unclear. V was pared by 6 bases and J by 5 bases, with 13 bases between. The germline V gene encodes CDR1 SGHTA and CDR2 FQGNSA. CDR3 length equals 13 residues. The CDR3, as DNA: TGTGCCAGCAGTCAACCACGGGTTACTGAAGCTTTCTTT. It codes for CASSQPRVTEAFF.

This clonotype has only a few counts. The gene calls are TRBV5-4 and TRBJ2-7, with 7 positions matching TRBD1. The CDR3 covers 14 residues. Germline loops: CDR1 SGHNT, CDR2 YYREEE (reference sequence). The trim removed 4 bases at V and 0 bases at J, leaving 4 bases unmatched. CDR3 nucleotide sequence: TGTGCCAGCAGCGGACAGGCGAGCTCCTACGAGCAGTACTTC. This gives the protein CASSGQASSYEQYF.

This clonotype was seen a handful of times. J is TRBJ2-1 and V is TRBV7-9, with a tentative D call TRBD1 (6 bases). V was trimmed by 1 base and J by 9 bases, leaving 16 bases between them. Germline lookup yields CDR1 SEHNR and CDR2 FQNEAQ (reference sequence). This CDR3 has 15 residues. The CDR3 DNA follows: TGTGCCAGCAGCTTAGTAACAGGGTACGACGGTGAGCAGTTCTTC. Translated: CASSLVTGYDGEQFF.

This clonotype was picked up a small number of times. This chain uses TRBV4-2 with TRBJ1-4, with D possibly matching TRBD1 (5 bases). The germline V gene encodes CDR1 LGHNA and CDR2 YNFKEQ. The CDR3 is made up of 16 amino acids. The germline V and J ends were trimmed by 7 bases and 2 bases, with 17 bases remaining between them. The CDR3 here is CASTSDPGNTNEKLFF. The DNA for the CDR3 is TGTGCCAGCACTTCAGACCCAGGGAACACTAATGAAAAACTGTTTTTT.

The chain uses TRBV2 and TRBJ2-5; D might be TRBD2 (6 bases). Trimming shortened V by 7 bases and J by 2 bases, and 20 bases separated the two germline ends. The CDR3 totals 16 residues. Germline V gene data show CDR1 as SNHLY and CDR2 as FYNNEI. CDR3: CASTVGRRGAQETQYF. CDR3 in DNA: TGTGCCAGCACAGTGGGCCGGCGGGGTGCGCAAGAGACCCAGTACTTC. Supplemented by reference TRBV2 and TRBJ2-5, the full variable domain reads EPEVTQTPSHQVTQMGQEVILRCVPISNHLYFYWYRQILGQKVEFLVSFYNNEISEKSEIFDDQFSVERPDGSNFTLKIRSTKLEDSAMYFCASTVGRRGAQETQYFGPGTRLLVL.

This clonotype was seen more than once but under ten times. The gene calls are TRBV3-1 and TRBJ2-1; 14 bases match TRBD2. Germline assignment: CDR1 LGHDT and CDR2 YNNKEL (reference sequence). The CDR3 has 18 residues. V dropped 4 bases and J dropped 7; count of bases not matched to a gene: 12. The CDR3 nucleotides are TGTGCCAGCAGCCTTACCTCTGGGACTAGCGGGAGAGTGAATGAGCAGTTCTTC. It specifies CASSLTSGTSGRVNEQFF.

This chain joins TRBV30 and TRBJ2-7, with D perhaps matching TRBD2 (6 bases). Between the trimmed V and J ends, which lost 3 bases and 6 bases, there was a span of 12 bases. CDR3 length: 12 amino acids. The germline V gene has CDR1 GTSNPN and CDR2 SVGIG (reference sequence). The CDR3 nucleotides read TGTGCCTGGAGCGTAAGGAGGGTCGAGCAGTACTTC. The encoded protein is CAWSVRRVEQYF.

Ten or more counts support this clonotype. J is TRBJ2-1 and V is TRBV20-1, with no clear D. Germline loops: CDR1 DFQATT, CDR2 SNEGSKA (reference sequence). This CDR3 contains 11 residues. V dropped 0 bases and J dropped 9 bases, with 6 bases sitting between them. CDR3 sequence reads: CSARDPSEQFF. DNA for the CDR3: TGCAGTGCTAGAGATCCCAGTGAGCAGTTCTTC.

This clonotype was detected only a few times. This rearrangement joins TRBV18 to TRBJ2-7; D is unresolved. Germline lookup yields CDR1 KGHSH and CDR2 LQKENI. This CDR3 region has 15 residues. Trimming took 3 bases from V and 2 from J, leaving 14 bases between them. The CDR3 spells CASSPSLTVTYEQYF. The CDR3 DNA follows: TGTGCCAGCTCACCCTCTCTGACCGTGACCTACGAGCAGTACTTC.

The chain recombines TRBV19 with TRBJ1-1; tentative D call: TRBD1 (6 bases). The CDR3 totals 13 residues. Deletions cut 9 bases from V and 5 bases from J, with 16 bases between. The V gene's germline CDR1 is LNHDA and CDR2 SQIVND (reference sequence). Here the CDR3 DNA reads TGTGCCAGCCCAGGGACATTGGTTACTGAAGCTTTCTTT. This gives the protein CASPGTLVTEAFF.

Sample share makes this clonotype medium-sized. This rearrangement joins TRBV7-8 to TRBJ2-7, with D unresolved. Trimming cost V 5 bases and J 0 bases, with 14 bases left between them. The germline CDR1 and CDR2 sequences are SGHVS and FQNEAQ. This CDR3 has 15 amino acids. As DNA, the CDR3 is TGTGCCAGCAGCCCTACCGGGCTATACTCCTACGAGCAGTACTTC. As protein: CASSPTGLYSYEQYF.

This clonotype was found many times. This chain connects TRBV7-3 to TRBJ2-3, with D perhaps assigned TRBD1 or TRBD2 (5 bases each). There are 14 residues in the CDR3. Germline-derived CDR1 and CDR2 are SGHTA and FQGTGA. V was trimmed by 6 bases and J by 1 base, leaving 11 bases between them. CDR3 nucleotides: TGTGCCAGCAGTCTCGGGACGGGCACAGATACGCAGTATTTT. Protein product: CASSLGTGTDTQYF.

This clonotype was counted ten times or more. V gene TRBV5-1 combines with J gene TRBJ2-2, with 11 bases fitting TRBD2. The CDR3 has 16 residues. V lost 1 base and J lost 3; bases outside the gene matches: 2. CDR1 and CDR2 (germline): SGHRS, YFSETQ. CDR3 residues: CASSLTSGGDTGELFF. Written as DNA, the CDR3 is TGCGCCAGCAGCTTGACTAGCGGGGGCGACACCGGGGAGCTGTTTTTT.